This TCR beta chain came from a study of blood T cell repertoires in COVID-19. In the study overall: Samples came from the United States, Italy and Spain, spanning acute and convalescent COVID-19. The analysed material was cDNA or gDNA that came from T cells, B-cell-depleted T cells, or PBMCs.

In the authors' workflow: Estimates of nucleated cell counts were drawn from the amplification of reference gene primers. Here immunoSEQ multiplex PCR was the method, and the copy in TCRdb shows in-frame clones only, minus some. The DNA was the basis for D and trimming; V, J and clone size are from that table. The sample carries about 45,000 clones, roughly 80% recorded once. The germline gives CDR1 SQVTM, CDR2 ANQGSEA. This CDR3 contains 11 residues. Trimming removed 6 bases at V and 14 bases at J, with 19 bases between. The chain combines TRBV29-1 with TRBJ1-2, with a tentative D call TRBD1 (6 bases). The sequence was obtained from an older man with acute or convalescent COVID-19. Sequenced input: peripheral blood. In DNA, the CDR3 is TGCAGCGTAGAAACCGGGACAACGGGTACCTTC. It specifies CSVETGTTGTF.